This TCR beta chain appears in the sequencing data of a study of regulatory T cells in long-lasting Graves disease. As to time point: newly diagnosed GD, antithyroid drugs for less than 3 months. The authors made the TCR library using RNA they extracted from PBMCs. Recruitment took place at an endocrinology department in Xi'an, China. Building of the TCR beta libraries involved iRepertoire HTBI primers and Arm-PCR of CDR3 regions. In TCRdb, the multiplex PCR reads were re-called with MiXCR into one record per CDR3 protein. Of 350,000 to 450,000 distinct CDR3 sequences in the sample, more than 12% were seen once. This clonotype was found many times. CDR3 size: 16 residues. Trimming at V came to 6 bases and at J to 1 base, leaving 12 bases not matched to a gene. Germline CDR1 KGHSH, CDR2 LQKENI. The data also belong to a second study, concerning T cells in Graves' hyperthyroidism and ophthalmopathy. As reported in that work: A 13 V-J model separated ophthalmopathy from stable hyperthyroidism.

This TCR was recovered from a woman between 25 and 40 years old with Graves disease. The starting material was peripheral blood mononuclear cells (PBMCs), obtained at new diagnosis, from a patient treated with antithyroid drugs. J is TRBJ2-7 and V is TRBV18, with 7 bases identical to TRBD1. The CDR3 DNA sequence: TGTGCCAGCTCGTACCGAACAGGGGCGCTGTCCTACGAGCAGTACTTC. Translated, it gives CASSYRTGALSYEQYF. The full variable domain, rest sourced from reference TRBV18 and TRBJ2-7, is NAGVMQNPRHLVRRRGQEARLRCSPMKGHSHVYWYRQLPEEGLKFMVYLQKENIIDESGMPKERFSAEFPKEGPSILRIQQVVRGDSAAYFCASSYRTGALSYEQYFGPGTRLTVT.